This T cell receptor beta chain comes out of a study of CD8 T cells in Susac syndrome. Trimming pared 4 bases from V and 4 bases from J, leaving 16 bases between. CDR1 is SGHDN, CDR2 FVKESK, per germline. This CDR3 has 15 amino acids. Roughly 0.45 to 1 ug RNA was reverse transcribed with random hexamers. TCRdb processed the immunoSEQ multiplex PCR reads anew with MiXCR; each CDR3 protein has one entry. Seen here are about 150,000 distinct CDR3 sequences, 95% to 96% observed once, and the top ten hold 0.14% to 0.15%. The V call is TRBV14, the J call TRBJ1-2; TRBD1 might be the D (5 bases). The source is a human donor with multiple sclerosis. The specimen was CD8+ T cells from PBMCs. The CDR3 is CASSPRPGEGYGYTF. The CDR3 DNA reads TGTGCCAGCAGCCCCCGTCCGGGGGAGGGCTATGGCTACACCTTC. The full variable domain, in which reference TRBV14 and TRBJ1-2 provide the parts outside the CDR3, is EAGVTQFPSHSVIEKGQTVTLRCDPISGHDNLYWYRRVMGKEIKFLLHFVKESKQDESGMPNNRFLAERTGGTYSTLKVQPAELEDSGVYFCASSPRPGEGYGYTFGSGTRLTVV.